This T cell receptor beta chain was observed in a study of T cell repertoires and HLA-DP antigens. Study results and caveats: Naive and memory CD4+ repertoires were not analysed separately.

Sequenced by immunoSEQ multiplex PCR; TCRdb stores in-frame clones only, minus some. This table has approximately 100,000 clones, approximately 86% appearing once. V was trimmed by 7 bases and J by 5 bases, leaving 20 bases between them. The CDR3 sequence is 15 residues long. Per germline, CDR1 SGHVS and CDR2 FQNEAQ. With regard to this clone: The antigen is unknown.

Sequencing was done on a sample of CD4+ T cells from PBMCs. The clonotype comes from a man in his forties or fifties in good health and CMV-seronegative. The gene calls are TRBV7-8 and TRBJ2-5; D possibly corresponds to TRBD2 (7 bases). The CDR3 DNA reads TGTGCCAGCAACCCTAGGGGGGGGCATGGGGAGACCCAGTACTTC. Protein sequence: CASNPRGGHGETQYF.